One sample yielded the 3 T cell receptor beta chains listed below, sequenced in a study of T-cell memory formation after mild COVID-19. MiXCR, applied by TCRdb to the 5' RACE reads, yields one record per CDR3 protein. Of 470,000 or so distinct CDR3 sequences in the sample, around a quarter were seen once. The sequencing input was PBMCs or a T cell subset sorted from them (not recorded which). The receptor set was obtained from an adult woman who had mild COVID-19 (a few samples of this study predate the infection). Cell type and time point are not known.

The V call is TRBV29-1, the J call TRBJ2-1; D is ambiguous. The CDR3 is 12 amino acids. Trimming left V 8 bases short and J 10 bases short, with 18 bases between. From germline, CDR1 is SQVTM and CDR2 ANQGSEA. DNA for the CDR3: TGCAGCCCCGTCGACCCCTCTGGGGAGCAGTTCTTC. It is translated as CSPVDPSGEQFF.

This clonotype was seen only a few times. The chain links TRBV29-1 to TRBJ1-2; TRBD1 agrees at 8 bases. Germline V CDR1 and CDR2: SQVTM, ANQGSEA. This CDR3 comprises 12 residues. V shed 7 bases, J shed 8 bases, and the junction held 9 bases outside the gene matches. CDR3 region: CSDEGTGRGYTF. In nucleotides, the CDR3 is TGCAGCGACGAGGGGACAGGCCGGGGCTACACCTTC.

This clonotype turned up a few times. The chain couples TRBV3-1 to TRBJ2-2; no clear D gene. The CDR3 extends over 17 amino acids. V lost 1 base and J lost 5, with 17 bases in between. Germline-derived CDR1 and CDR2 are LGHDT and YNNKEL (reference sequence). The CDR3 nucleotides read TGTGCCAGCAGCCAAGGGATCTCCGGCCCGAGGACCGGGGAGCTGTTTTTT. It codes for CASSQGISGPRTGELFF.